This T cell receptor (beta chain) was profiled in a study of blood T cell repertoires in COVID-19. CDR1 SGHDN and CDR2 FVKESK come from the germline V gene. CDR3 length: 15 amino acids. V was shortened by 6 bases and J by 5 bases, with 17 bases between the two germline ends. In the original processing: Estimates of nucleated cell counts were drawn from the amplification of reference gene primers. Here immunoSEQ multiplex PCR was the method, and the copy in TCRdb shows in-frame clones only, minus some. V, J and clone size were drawn from that table, and D and trimming were deduced from the DNA. The repertoire holds 200,000 or so clones, with roughly 80% as singletons. This clone appeared a few times.

V usage is TRBV14 and J usage is TRBJ2-1, with D possibly TRBD2 on 5 matching bases. Source material: peripheral blood. This TCR was sampled from a human donor in a cohort sampled during active COVID-19. The CDR3 coding sequence is TGTGCCAGCAGTTGGGGAGAAGGACGTGACAATGAGCAGTTCTTC. As protein: CASSWGEGRDNEQFF.